The next 15 T cell receptor beta chains were all read from a single sample in a study of T cell repertoires in cytomegalovirus infection. In TCRdb, the reads were re-called with MiXCR into one record per CDR3 protein. This repertoire shows 750,000 to 950,000 distinct CDR3 sequences, roughly 28% found once; its top ten account for around 13%. For these TCRs, the target antigens are not known. The material was cultured CD8+ T cells from PBMCs, obtained from culture after CMV antigen stimulation. The origin of the receptors is a human donor in good health (CMV status not recorded). Some clones in this sample may be carry-over from other donors' samples.

The gene calls are TRBV9 and TRBJ1-1; 7 bases map to TRBD1. This CDR3 region has 15 residues. The V gene's germline CDR1 is SGDLS and CDR2 YYNGEE. Germline trimming cut 4 bases from V and 5 bases from J; bases unmatched to any gene: 11. The CDR3 nucleotides read TGTGCCAGCAGCCCTACTGACAGGGCGGGAACTGAAGCTTTCTTT. Translated, it gives CASSPTDRAGTEAFF. The whole variable domain, filled in from reference TRBV9 and TRBJ1-1, reads DSGVTQTPKHLITATGQRVTLRCSPRSGDLSVYWYQQSLDQGLQFLIQYYNGEERAKGNILERFSAQQFPDLHSELNLSSLELGDSALYFCASSPTDRAGTEAFFGQGTRLTVV.

J is TRBJ2-5 and V is TRBV7-2; no definite D call. This CDR3 is built from 13 residues. Germline CDR1 reads SGHTA; CDR2 reads FQGNSA. V was trimmed by 5 bases and J by 2 bases, leaving 9 bases between them. In DNA, the CDR3 is TGTGCCAGCAGCCCCATGAATCAAGAGACCCAGTACTTC. It codes for CASSPMNQETQYF.

The DNA for the CDR3 is TGTGCCACCAGTGGTCCTACCGGGACACTTCCCTACAATGAGCAGTTCTTC. Its protein is CATSGPTGTLPYNEQFF. V is TRBV24-1 and J is TRBJ2-1; D possibly corresponds to TRBD1 (6 bases). CDR1 KGHDR and CDR2 SFDVKD come from the germline V gene. V was trimmed by 5 bases and J by 2 bases, leaving 18 bases between them. There are 17 residues in the CDR3.

The J gene is TRBJ1-6, the V gene TRBV19; no clear D gene. The V gene's germline CDR1 is LNHDA and CDR2 SQIVND (reference sequence). The CDR3 has 15 residues. V was trimmed by 7 bases and J by 5 bases, leaving 15 bases between them. DNA of the CDR3: TGTGCCAGTAAACCTTTCCGGGAAGATAATTCACCCCTCCACTTT. Its protein is CASKPFREDNSPLHF.

This chain connects TRBV6-4 to TRBJ2-1; 7 bases align to TRBD1. V trimming: 8 bases; J trimming: 2 bases; junction bases outside the gene matches: 6. Germline assignment: CDR1 MRHNA and CDR2 SNTAGT. This CDR3 is 14 amino acids long. The CDR3 region is CASRRQGTYNEQFF. Here the CDR3 DNA reads TGTGCCAGCCGAAGACAGGGAACCTACAATGAGCAGTTCTTC.

The chain joins TRBV6-2 or TRBV6-3 to TRBJ1-5; TRBD1 matches 8 bases. Germline loops: CDR1 MNHEY, CDR2 SVGEGT. V was clipped by 0 bases and J by 0 bases; unmatched bases: 1. The CDR3 has 16 amino acids. CDR3 DNA sequence: TGTGCCAGCAGTTACTCGACAGGGGTTAGCAATCAGCCCCAGCATTTT. This sequence encodes CASSYSTGVSNQPQHF.

This clonotype was counted ten times or more. This chain links TRBV7-8 with TRBJ1-5; D is possibly TRBD1 (6 bases). CDR3 size: 15 residues. Germline-derived CDR1 and CDR2 are SGHVS and FQNEAQ. V lost 1 base and J 0 bases, leaving 7 bases between the germline ends. As DNA, the CDR3 is TGTGCCAGCAGCTTAGGGACAGATAGCAATCAGCCCCAGCATTTT. Its translation is CASSLGTDSNQPQHF.

The J gene is TRBJ1-2, the V gene TRBV20-1, with TRBD1 matching 8 bases. Germline V lookup: CDR1 DFQATT, CDR2 SNEGSKA (reference sequence). This CDR3 region has 15 residues. The CDR3 region is CLVRVTDRAYYGYTF. The CDR3 DNA follows: TGCCTTGTTAGAGTAACGGACAGGGCTTACTATGGCTACACCTTC.

This clonotype was picked up a small number of times. The chain is built from TRBV7-9 and TRBJ1-2; unclear D gene. V lost 3 bases to trimming and J lost 7 bases, with 12 bases between them. Germline V gene sequence: CDR1 SEHNR, CDR2 FQNEAQ (reference sequence). The CDR3 loop spans 13 amino acids. Here the CDR3 reads CASSLNRIIGYTF. The CDR3 nucleotides are TGTGCCAGCAGCTTGAATCGAATTATTGGCTACACCTTC.

The chain joins TRBV27 to TRBJ1-1, with D maybe TRBD1 (5 bases). This CDR3 is built from 13 residues. Trimming took 5 bases from V and 5 from J, leaving 12 bases between them. The germline CDR1 and CDR2 sequences are MNHEY and SMNVEV (reference sequence). This CDR3 reads CASSPAGRTEAFF. CDR3 nucleotide sequence: TGTGCCAGCAGTCCGGCAGGGAGGACTGAAGCTTTCTTT.

This clonotype was recorded many times. The chain couples TRBV7-3 to TRBJ1-3; D perhaps matches TRBD1 (5 bases). Between the trimmed V and J ends, which lost 5 bases and 0 bases, there was a span of 11 bases. The CDR3 contains 15 residues. Germline assignment: CDR1 SGHTA and CDR2 FQGTGA. CDR3 nucleotide sequence: TGTGCCAGCAGCCCGGCGGGGGGCTCTGGAAACACCATATATTTT. It specifies CASSPAGGSGNTIYF.

The J gene is TRBJ1-1, the V gene TRBV28; D unresolved. The CDR3 covers 14 residues. Germline-derived CDR1 and CDR2 are MDHEN and SYDVKM. V dropped 5 bases and J dropped 3 bases, with 13 bases sitting between them. CDR3 sequence: CASSPRTDYTEAFF. CDR3 DNA: TGTGCCAGCAGTCCCCGGACGGACTACACTGAAGCTTTCTTT.

The rearrangement joins TRBV27 to TRBJ2-1; possible D gene TRBD2, 5 bases. This CDR3 has 15 amino acids. Trimming stripped 8 bases from V and 0 bases from J, with 14 bases between. Germline CDR1 and CDR2: MNHEY and SMNVEV (reference sequence). CDR3 coding DNA: TGTGCCAGCCACCGGGGTTCGAACTCCTACAATGAGCAGTTCTTC. It is translated as CASHRGSNSYNEQFF.

Points on this clonotype: A much larger clone is a single base away; this may be a read error. The V gene is TRBV7-6, the J gene TRBJ2-7, with 7 bases fitting TRBD1. Germline assignment: CDR1 SGHVS and CDR2 FNYEAQ. The CDR3 covers 13 residues. CDR3: CANSLVADREQYV. For the CDR3, the DNA is TGTGCCAACAGCTTAGTGGCGGACAGGGAGCAGTACGTC.

The genes are TRBV5-3 and TRBJ2-5; TRBD1 matches 10 bases. TRBV5-3 is assigned to the ORF class and has an uncertain function. The J segment lost 5 bases and the V segment lost 8 bases, leaving 9 bases of the junction unmatched. The CDR3 extends over 14 amino acids. CDR3 in DNA: TGTGCCAGCAGTTACCGACAGGGGGCGGAGACCCAGTACTTC. This translates into CASSYRQGAETQYF.